This T cell receptor beta chain was documented in a study of STAT5B mutations in CD4+ large granular lymphocyte leukemia. Controls came from buffy coats of healthy blood donors. Germline CDR1 reads MNHNS; CDR2 reads SASEGT. Trimming removed 6 bases from V and 6 bases from J; junction bases left unmatched: 7. The CDR3 contains 14 residues. The study's findings and limits: Without HLA matching, higher CD4+ than CD8+ T-LGLL clonality could reflect small sample size. 8/27 top patient clones versus 2/35 control clones were TRBV06-family.

Concerning this clone: Its antigen remains unknown.

Assay: immunoSEQ multiplex PCR; the TCRdb copy retains only in-frame clones and omits some. The table lists 20,000 to 25,000 clones, about four fifths of them singletons. The chain employs TRBV6-1 and TRBJ2-7, with 11 bases fitting TRBD1. Sequenced sample: CD4+ T cells from blood buffy coats. This clonotype was obtained from a human donor in good health. CDR3 coding DNA: TGTGCCAGCAGAGGACAGGGGGCGGTTTCCGAGCAGTACTTC. Encoded protein: CASRGQGAVSEQYF.